One sample yielded the 20 T cell receptor beta chains listed below, sequenced in a study of cytomegalovirus exposure and HLA in healthy donors (dated by TCRdb to about 2017). The library was generated by the immunoSEQ multiplex PCR assay. The multiplex PCR relied on a mix of 60 forward primers for TCR Vbeta segments and 13 reverse primers for TCR Jbeta segments. The source is immuneACCESS, and TCRdb retained only in-frame sequences with V and J called. Part of the clones is not carried over; for the studies checked, unresolved V genes explain less than half of this, and the remainder is unexplained. This sample's table has entries for some 120,000 clones. The biggest ten clones account for 3.7% of the sample. The sequencing input was PBMCs. The receptor source for this set is a man under 40 in good health and CMV-seronegative.

J is TRBJ2-5 and V is TRBV5-6, with a weak D call TRBD2 (6 bases). Germline CDR1 and CDR2: SGHDT and YYEEEE. The germline V and J ends were trimmed by 0 bases and 4 bases, with 13 bases remaining between them. This CDR3 has 15 residues. The CDR3 protein is CASSLEFRGGETQYF. The DNA of the CDR3 is TGTGCCAGCAGCTTGGAATTTAGGGGAGGAGAGACCCAGTACTTC.

The rearrangement links TRBV28 to TRBJ2-6; TRBD1 matches 8 bases. The CDR3 totals 19 residues. Germline V gene data show CDR1 as MDHEN and CDR2 as SYDVKM. The V gene end was trimmed by 6 bases and the J gene end by 1 base; junction bases not matched to a gene: 14. The CDR3 DNA reads TGTGCCAGCAGCTCACTTACGACAGGGGTTGTGTCTGGGGCCAACGTCCTGACTTTC. Amino acids: CASSSLTTGVVSGANVLTF.

The chain links TRBV11-2 to TRBJ2-5; TRBD2 agrees at 10 bases. Germline CDR1 is SGHAT and CDR2 is FQNNGV. The CDR3 is 16 residues long. The V gene end was trimmed by 4 bases and the J gene end by 5 bases; junction bases not matched to a gene: 10. CDR3 loop: CASSSGSGGAGETQYF. As DNA, the CDR3 is TGTGCCAGCAGCTCTGGGAGCGGGGGGGCCGGGGAGACCCAGTACTTC.

The rearrangement joins TRBV10-3 to TRBJ2-3, with 8 bases aligning to TRBD2. V dropped 5 bases and J dropped 3; count of bases not matched to a gene: 7. Germline CDR1 and CDR2: ENHRY and SYGVKD. This CDR3 has 15 residues. CDR3 protein: CAISTGGGRTDTQYF. The CDR3 DNA reads as TGTGCCATCAGTACCGGGGGGGGGCGGACAGATACGCAGTATTTT.

The chain combines TRBV5-4 with TRBJ1-2; 9 bases align to TRBD1. Germline V gives CDR1 SGHNT, CDR2 YYREEE (reference sequence). The junction had 9 bases not matched to a gene; V was cut back by 4 bases and J by 8 bases. This CDR3 contains 14 residues. In nucleotides, the CDR3 is TGTGCCAGCAGCGGGGGACAGGGTTCGGTAGGCTACACCTTC. Its translation: CASSGGQGSVGYTF. Full variable domain (rest looked up from reference TRBV5-4 and TRBJ1-2): ETGVTQSPTHLIKTRGQQVTLRCSSQSGHNTVSWYQQALGQGPQFIFQYYREEENGRGNFPPRFSGLQFPNYSSELNVNALELDDSALYLCASSGGQGSVGYTFGSGTRLTVV.

This sequence joins TRBV6-5 and TRBJ1-5; a weak D match, TRBD1 (5 bases). Looked up from germline, CDR1 is MNHEY and CDR2 is SVGAGI. V was shortened by 6 bases and J by 3 bases, with 12 bases between the two germline ends. The CDR3 loop spans 14 amino acids. CDR3 DNA sequence: TGTGCCAGCAGGTCTCACAGGTTCAATCAGCCCCAGCATTTT. It specifies CASRSHRFNQPQHF.

V usage is TRBV9 and J usage is TRBJ1-2, with D unclear. V was shortened by 3 bases and J by 8 bases, with 20 bases between the two germline ends. Germline V gene sequence: CDR1 SGDLS, CDR2 YYNGEE. The CDR3 sequence is 15 residues long. CDR3 sequence (DNA): TGTGCCAGCAGCGCCCTGTTCGGGGAAAAGGGCGGCTACACCTTC. Protein sequence: CASSALFGEKGGYTF.

This chain joins TRBV7-6 and TRBJ1-5; 7 nucleotides line up with TRBD1. The V gene end was trimmed by 5 bases and the J gene end by 6 bases; junction bases not matched to a gene: 13. CDR1 SGHVS and CDR2 FNYEAQ come from the germline V gene. This CDR3 comprises 16 residues. The CDR3 bases are TGTGCCAGCAGCGAAGTACCCAGGGGGTACGGTCAGCCCCAGCATTTT. Translated: CASSEVPRGYGQPQHF.

The V and J genes are TRBV6-9 and TRBJ2-1; tentatively, D is TRBD1 (5 bases). V was shortened by 0 bases and J by 11 bases, with 11 bases between the two germline ends. CDR3 length: 13 residues. CDR1 is MNHGY and CDR2 is SVAAGI in the germline V gene. CDR3 in DNA: TGTGCCAGCAGTTATTCGACGGACATACAGCAGTTCTTC. Translation gives CASSYSTDIQQFF.

The genes are TRBV19 and TRBJ1-1; 8 bases map to TRBD1. CDR1 is LNHDA and CDR2 is SQIVND in the germline V gene (reference sequence). This CDR3 spans 16 amino acids. V lost 2 bases and J lost 3; bases outside the gene matches: 8. CDR3 region: CASSIFHSGGHTEAFF. The CDR3 DNA sequence: TGTGCCAGTAGTATATTTCACTCAGGGGGCCACACTGAAGCTTTCTTT.

The rearrangement uses TRBV18 and TRBJ1-1; no definite D call. Germline-derived CDR1 and CDR2 are KGHSH and LQKENI. Trimming shortened V by 3 bases and J by 8 bases, and 10 bases separated the two germline ends. CDR3 length: 12 residues. The CDR3 loop is CASSPSREEAFF. CDR3 nucleotide sequence: TGTGCCAGCTCACCCTCGAGAGAGGAAGCTTTCTTT.

The V call is TRBV18, the J call TRBJ1-1, with no clear D. The germline V gene encodes CDR1 KGHSH and CDR2 LQKENI. The length of the CDR3 is 13 residues. V was clipped by 3 bases and J by 3 bases, with 8 bases between them. CDR3 DNA: TGTGCCAGCTCACCTATACGGGACACTGAAGCTTTCTTT. This translates into CASSPIRDTEAFF. The variable domain in full, completed from reference TRBV18 and TRBJ1-1, reads NAGVMQNPRHLVRRRGQEARLRCSPMKGHSHVYWYRQLPEEGLKFMVYLQKENIIDESGMPKERFSAEFPKEGPSILRIQQVVRGDSAAYFCASSPIRDTEAFFGQGTRLTVV.

As DNA, the CDR3 is TGCGCCAGCACCGACTTGACTAGCACAGATACGCAGTATTTT. This encodes CASTDLTSTDTQYF. The chain links TRBV5-1 to TRBJ2-3; D gene unclear. V lost 6 bases and J 0 bases, leaving 11 bases between the germline ends. The germline gives CDR1 SGHRS, CDR2 YFSETQ. There are 14 residues in the CDR3.

The rearrangement uses TRBV7-3 and TRBJ2-5; D uncertain. V lost 1 base and J lost 4, with 13 bases in between. The CDR3 contains 15 residues. Germline values: CDR1 SGHTA, CDR2 FQGTGA. The CDR3 here is CASSLIAGSVETQYF. CDR3 in DNA: TGTGCCAGCAGCTTAATAGCCGGGTCTGTAGAGACCCAGTACTTC.

The chain combines TRBV5-1 with TRBJ2-5, with 10 bases that match TRBD2. V lost 1 base to trimming and J lost 1 base; unmatched junction nucleotides: 4. CDR3 length equals 16 residues. Per germline, CDR1 SGHRS and CDR2 YFSETQ. The CDR3 DNA sequence: TGCGCCAGCAGCTTGCTTAGCGGGGGGCCCCAAGAGACCCAGTACTTC. This sequence encodes CASSLLSGGPQETQYF.

This chain's CDR3 is CASREGDEKLFF. The CDR3 DNA reads as TGTGCCAGCAGAGAGGGGGACGAAAAACTGTTTTTT. The gene calls are TRBV6-1 and TRBJ1-4; perhaps TRBD1 as D (6 bases). V was trimmed by 6 bases and J by 8 bases, leaving 10 bases between them. Germline CDR1 reads MNHNS; CDR2 reads SASEGT. The CDR3 runs 12 residues.

The CDR3 is CATSRDMDRGDTGELFF. Here the CDR3 DNA reads TGTGCCACCAGCAGAGATATGGACAGGGGGGACACCGGGGAGCTGTTTTTT. The V gene is TRBV15, the J gene TRBJ2-2; TRBD1 agrees at 10 bases. This CDR3 has 17 residues. V trimming: 0 bases; J trimming: 3 bases; junction bases outside the gene matches: 4. Germline assignment: CDR1 LNHNV and CDR2 YYDKDF (reference sequence).

The V gene is TRBV10-3, the J gene TRBJ1-5, with D possibly matching TRBD1 (6 bases). The CDR3 totals 13 residues. V shed 3 bases and J shed 6 bases, with 9 bases lying between them. Germline-derived CDR1 and CDR2 are ENHRY and SYGVKD. The CDR3 DNA is TGTGCCATCAGTGAACGGGACACTCAGCCCCAGCATTTT. Translation: CAISERDTQPQHF.

The V gene is TRBV28, the J gene TRBJ1-6; weak D call: TRBD1 (6 bases). Germline V gene lookup returns CDR1 MDHEN and CDR2 SYDVKM. V gave up 6 bases and J gave up 6 bases, with 18 bases separating them. This CDR3 has 16 amino acids. The CDR3 DNA follows: TGTGCCAGCAGGGGAGACAGGCCCTACCTTAATTCACCCCTCCACTTT. Its protein is CASRGDRPYLNSPLHF.

The V gene is TRBV7-2, the J gene TRBJ1-2; TRBD1 aligns across 9 bases. This CDR3 spans 15 amino acids. V lost 4 bases to trimming and J lost 2 bases; unmatched junction nucleotides: 5. Germline V CDR1 and CDR2: SGHTA, FQGNSA. The CDR3 region is CASSSGQGLNYGYTF. The CDR3 DNA sequence: TGTGCCAGCAGCTCAGGACAGGGGCTGAACTATGGCTACACCTTC.